A single sample gave rise to the 3 T cell receptor beta chains below, sequenced in a study of graft-versus-host responses after intestinal transplantation. Assay: immunoSEQ multiplex PCR; the TCRdb copy retains only in-frame clones and omits some. The data hold around 100,000 clones, with about 90% observed a single time. The antigens these receptors bind are not known. This material consisted of unstimulated CD4+ T cells sorted from spleen or lymph node cells, taken before transplant. The receptor set was obtained from a human donor who was the organ donor for an intestinal transplant.

The CDR3 here is CSVDRAKETQYF. The DNA for the CDR3 is TGCAGCGTTGACAGGGCTAAAGAGACCCAGTACTTC. The chain couples TRBV29-1 to TRBJ2-5; D is perhaps TRBD1 (5 bases). This CDR3 is built from 12 residues. Germline V gene lookup returns CDR1 SQVTM and CDR2 ANQGSEA. V was trimmed by 3 bases and J by 3 bases, leaving 8 bases between them.

This chain links TRBV23-1 with TRBJ1-6, with unresolved D. TRBV23-1 qualifies as an ORF whose function is uncertain. There are 12 residues in the CDR3. V gave up 0 bases and J gave up 14 bases, with 8 bases separating them. The CDR3 here is CASSQSKGTLHF. DNA of the CDR3: TGCGCCAGCAGTCAATCAAAAGGGACCCTCCACTTT.

This rearrangement joins TRBV6-4 to TRBJ1-4; D gene unclear. The V gene lost 2 bases and the J gene lost 5 bases, with 12 bases spanning the gap. Germline values: CDR1 MRHNA, CDR2 SNTAGT. CDR3 length equals 15 residues. The CDR3, as DNA: TGTGCCAGCAGTGACAGGTCCCGGAAGAATGAAAAACTGTTTTTT. Translation gives CASSDRSRKNEKLFF.